Following are 20 T cell receptor beta chains from one sample sequenced in a study of T cell changes during pregnancy in multiple sclerosis. Produced via immunoSEQ multiplex PCR; TCRdb's table is partial and in-frame only. The top ten clones hold over 2.5% of a sample with tens of thousands of clones, 80% to 95% of them seen once. The source material was peripheral blood, sampled in the third trimester of pregnancy. These receptors were collected from a female donor in good health, enrolled as a control in a pregnancy study.

The rearrangement links TRBV27 to TRBJ2-7, with TRBD2 matching over 11 bases. With 5 bases clipped from V and 0 bases from J, the junction kept 6 bases outside the gene matches. This CDR3 spans 16 amino acids. Per the germline V gene, CDR1 is MNHEY and CDR2 is SMNVEV (reference sequence). The CDR3 region has the DNA TGTGCCAGCAGTCCTACTAGCGGGGGCCTCTCCTACGAGCAGTACTTC. It codes for CASSPTSGGLSYEQYF.

The chain has TRBV11-2 and TRBJ2-7, with D unresolved. Trimming stripped 7 bases from V and 4 bases from J, with 17 bases between. CDR1 and CDR2 from the germline V gene are SGHAT and FQNNGV. The CDR3 covers 14 residues. The CDR3 DNA reads as TGTGCCAGCAACGCACGGTCCTCGAGGTACGAGCAGTACTTC. It is translated as CASNARSSRYEQYF.

The gene calls are TRBV5-1 and TRBJ2-7; D may be TRBD2 (5 bases). V was cut by 4 bases and J by 7 bases, with 21 bases left in between. Looked up from germline, CDR1 is SGHRS and CDR2 is YFSETQ. This CDR3 is 15 amino acids long. CDR3 DNA sequence: TGCGCCAGCAGCCCGAACGAGGGTCCACGGGTGGAGCAGTACTTC. This gives the protein CASSPNEGPRVEQYF.

V gene TRBV27 combines with J gene TRBJ1-2; tentatively, D is TRBD1 (6 bases). V was trimmed by 3 bases and J by 4 bases, leaving 27 bases between them. The CDR3 runs 19 residues. Per the germline V gene, CDR1 is MNHEY and CDR2 is SMNVEV (reference sequence). In DNA, the CDR3 is TGTGCCAGCAGTTTCGGAAGAGGGGGGGTTAAAAGGGACCGCTATGGCTACACCTTC. This gives the protein CASSFGRGGVKRDRYGYTF.

The chain uses TRBV9 and TRBJ1-2, with TRBD1 matching 8 bases. J was trimmed by 4 bases and V by 3 bases; bases with no gene match: 8. CDR1 is SGDLS, CDR2 YYNGEE, per germline. The CDR3 has 15 amino acids. The CDR3 protein is CASSGGTGEIYGYTF. CDR3 nucleotides: TGTGCCAGCAGCGGCGGGACAGGAGAGATCTATGGCTACACCTTC.

V gene TRBV6-5 combines with J gene TRBJ2-7; D not resolved. Looked up from germline, CDR1 is MNHEY and CDR2 is SVGAGI. This CDR3 region has 14 residues. Trimming removed 7 bases from V and 6 bases from J, with 19 bases in between. CDR3 in amino acids: CASIGRRRALEQYF. CDR3 nucleotide sequence: TGTGCCAGCATCGGTCGGCGCAGAGCGCTCGAGCAGTACTTC.

This clone has just one count. This rearrangement joins TRBV4-2 to TRBJ2-7; TRBD2 is a possible D gene (6 bases). Trimming took 1 base from V and 4 from J, leaving 14 bases between them. From germline, CDR1 is LGHNA and CDR2 YNFKEQ. The CDR3 runs to 15 residues. The CDR3 protein is CASSQVFRGFYEQYF. The CDR3 coding sequence is TGTGCCAGCAGCCAAGTTTTTCGGGGGTTTTACGAGCAGTACTTC.

This chain uses TRBV2 with TRBJ2-5; the match to TRBD2 covers 9 bases. The CDR3 has 14 amino acids. V lost 8 bases to trimming and J lost 7 bases; unmatched junction nucleotides: 11. The germline V gene has CDR1 SNHLY and CDR2 FYNNEI. Here the CDR3 DNA reads TGTGCCAGCCGGCCGACTAGCGGTAGAGGGACCCAGTACTTC. Translated, it gives CASRPTSGRGTQYF.

This chain links TRBV4-2 with TRBJ1-1; D not certain. Trimming stripped 6 bases from V and 1 base from J, with 12 bases between. The CDR3 is 14 residues long. Germline loops: CDR1 LGHNA, CDR2 YNFKEQ. Here the CDR3 DNA reads TGTGCCAGCAGGCGGAGCGTCCCGAACACTGAAGCTTTCTTT. Translating gives CASRRSVPNTEAFF.

The chain combines TRBV27 with TRBJ2-3; tentatively, D is TRBD1 (6 bases). This CDR3 spans 16 amino acids. In germline, CDR1 is MNHEY, CDR2 SMNVEV (reference sequence). The V gene lost 6 bases and the J gene lost 4 bases, with 20 bases spanning the gap. CDR3 protein: CASSRGSRVRADTQYF. The CDR3 DNA sequence: TGTGCCAGCAGCAGGGGCTCTAGGGTCCGCGCAGATACGCAGTATTTT.

V is TRBV4-2 and J is TRBJ2-1; possibly TRBD1 for D (6 bases). The V gene lost 4 bases and the J gene lost 2 bases, with 18 bases spanning the gap. Germline V gene sequence: CDR1 LGHNA, CDR2 YNFKEQ. This CDR3 region has 17 residues. The CDR3 DNA follows: TGTGCCAGCAGCCTAGAGTCCGACAGGAACCCCTACAATGAGCAGTTCTTC. This encodes CASSLESDRNPYNEQFF.

The rearrangement uses TRBV7-6 and TRBJ2-5, with TRBD1 identical over 9 bases. Germline V lookup: CDR1 SGHVS, CDR2 FNYEAQ. The CDR3 sequence is 15 residues long. With 0 bases clipped from V and 4 bases from J, the junction kept 3 bases outside the gene matches. CDR3 in amino acids: CASSLAGQGGETQYF. CDR3 in DNA: TGTGCCAGCAGCTTAGCGGGACAGGGAGGAGAGACCCAGTACTTC.

The genes are TRBV6-1 and TRBJ2-5; D call uncertain. Germline CDR1 reads MNHNS; CDR2 reads SASEGT. The V gene lost 1 base and the J gene lost 8 bases, with 11 bases spanning the gap. This CDR3 is built from 13 residues. The CDR3 DNA sequence: TGTGCCAGCAGTGAAGTAGTCCCGAAAACCCAGTACTTC. Translation gives CASSEVVPKTQYF.

This sequence joins TRBV10-2 and TRBJ1-2; TRBD1 matches at 7 bases. The CDR3 loop spans 13 amino acids. Per germline, CDR1 WSHSY and CDR2 SAAADI. Unmatched junction bases numbered 5, after V lost 6 bases and J lost 4 bases. The CDR3 region is CASRDNRGYGYTF. The CDR3 nucleotides read TGCGCCAGCAGAGACAACAGGGGCTATGGCTACACCTTC.

This sequence joins TRBV27 and TRBJ2-3, with 9 bases matching TRBD2. Trimming at V came to 1 base and at J to 0 bases, leaving 8 bases not matched to a gene. The CDR3 loop spans 18 amino acids. Germline V gene lookup returns CDR1 MNHEY and CDR2 SMNVEV (reference sequence). The DNA for the CDR3 is TGTGCCAGCAGTTTATGGGCTAGCGGGACCCGGAGCACAGATACGCAGTATTTT. The encoded protein is CASSLWASGTRSTDTQYF.

The chain is built from TRBV4-3 and TRBJ2-2, with 8 bases lining up with TRBD2. The germline V gene encodes CDR1 LGHNA and CDR2 YSLEER. J lost 2 bases, V lost 0 bases, and 5 bases had no gene match. The CDR3 has 17 residues. CDR3 coding DNA: TGCGCCAGCAGCCAAGATTCGGCGGGAGGAAACACCGGGGAGCTGTTTTTT. This sequence encodes CASSQDSAGGNTGELFF.

This sequence joins TRBV29-1 and TRBJ2-1; 12 nucleotides align to TRBD2. CDR1 is SQVTM, CDR2 ANQGSEA, per germline. V gave up 7 bases and J gave up 4 bases; unmatched junction bases: 11. CDR3 length: 16 residues. CDR3 protein: CSAGLAGGPRYNEQFF. CDR3 in DNA: TGCAGCGCCGGCCTAGCGGGGGGGCCGCGGTACAATGAGCAGTTCTTC.

The chain carries TRBV4-1 and TRBJ2-2; unclear D gene. There are 14 residues in the CDR3. Trimming removed 1 base at V and 8 bases at J, with 11 bases between. The germline V gene encodes CDR1 MGHRA and CDR2 YSYEKL. As DNA, the CDR3 is TGCGCCAGCAGCCAAGTGGGCTACCCTGGGGAGCTGTTTTTT. Its protein is CASSQVGYPGELFF.

This clone was seen once. V gene TRBV5-1 combines with J gene TRBJ1-1, with TRBD1 matching 7 bases. The CDR3 spans 13 residues. The V and J ends lost 5 bases and 1 base, in that order; junction bases with no gene match: 2. Germline loops: CDR1 SGHRS, CDR2 YFSETQ. The CDR3 is CASRNRGNTEAFF. Here the CDR3 DNA reads TGCGCCAGCAGAAACAGGGGGAACACTGAAGCTTTCTTT. The variable domain in full, with the rest retrieved from reference TRBV5-1 and TRBJ1-1, is KAGVTQTPRYLIKTRGQQVTLSCSPISGHRSVSWYQQTPGQGLQFLFEYFSETQRNKGNFPGRFSGRQFSNSRSEMNVSTLELGDSALYLCASRNRGNTEAFFGQGTRLTVV.

The rearrangement links TRBV6-5 to TRBJ1-5; 10 bases align to TRBD1. Germline assignment: CDR1 MNHEY and CDR2 SVGAGI. Unmatched junction bases numbered 3, after V lost 4 bases and J lost 3 bases. There are 15 residues in the CDR3. The CDR3: CASSWGTGANQPQHF. Written as DNA, the CDR3 is TGTGCCAGCAGTTGGGGGACAGGGGCCAATCAGCCCCAGCATTTT.